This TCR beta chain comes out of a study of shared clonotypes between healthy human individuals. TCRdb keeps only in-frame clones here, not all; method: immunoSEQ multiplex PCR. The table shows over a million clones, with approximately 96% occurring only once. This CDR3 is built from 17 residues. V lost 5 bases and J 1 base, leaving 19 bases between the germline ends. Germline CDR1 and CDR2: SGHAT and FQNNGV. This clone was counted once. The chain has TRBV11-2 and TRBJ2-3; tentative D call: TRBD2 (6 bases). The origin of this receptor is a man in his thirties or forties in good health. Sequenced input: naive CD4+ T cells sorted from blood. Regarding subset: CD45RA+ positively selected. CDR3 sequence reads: CASSPSSWWEGTDTQYF. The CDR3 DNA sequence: TGTGCCAGCAGCCCAAGTTCCTGGTGGGAGGGCACAGATACGCAGTATTTT.